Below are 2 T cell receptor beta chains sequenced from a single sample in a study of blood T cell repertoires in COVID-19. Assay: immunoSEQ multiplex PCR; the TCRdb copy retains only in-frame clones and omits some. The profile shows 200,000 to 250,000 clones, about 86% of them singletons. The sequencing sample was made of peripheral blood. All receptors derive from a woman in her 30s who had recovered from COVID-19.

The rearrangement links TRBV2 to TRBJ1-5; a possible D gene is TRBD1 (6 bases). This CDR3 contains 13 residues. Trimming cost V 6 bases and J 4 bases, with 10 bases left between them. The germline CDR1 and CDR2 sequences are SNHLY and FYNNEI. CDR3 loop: CASSPQGNQPQHF. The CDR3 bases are TGTGCCAGCAGCCCTCAGGGGAATCAGCCCCAGCATTTT.

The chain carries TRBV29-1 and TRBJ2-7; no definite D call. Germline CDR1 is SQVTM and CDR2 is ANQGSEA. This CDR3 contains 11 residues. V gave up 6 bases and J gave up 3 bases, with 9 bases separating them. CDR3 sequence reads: CSVALSYEQYF. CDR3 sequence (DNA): TGCAGCGTGGCCCTCAGCTACGAGCAGTACTTC.